This entry is about one T cell receptor (beta chain). The sample originates from a study of blood T cell dynamics during melanoma immunotherapy. Regarding time point: week 3, after first cycle of checkpoint inhibitor. Apart from a couple of fast progressors, RECIST 1.1 response was judged 12 weeks post-infusion. The assay was immunoSEQ multiplex PCR, and TCRdb's table has in-frame clones only and misses some. Altogether 10,000 or so clones are present, over 75% being singletons, with the ten largest covering 0.85% to 1.2%. The V gene's germline CDR1 is SGDLS and CDR2 YYNGEE. The CDR3 has 14 residues. Trimming took off 0 bases at V and 4 bases at J, with 10 bases between the two ends.

The receptor was isolated from a human donor with melanoma. This rearrangement joins TRBV9 to TRBJ2-5, with a tentative D call TRBD1 (6 bases). Sequencing was performed on blood, taken from a patient treated with checkpoint blockade. The CDR3 DNA sequence: TGTGCCAGCAGCGTAGCGGTAGGGGGAGAGACCCAGTACTTC. Translating gives CASSVAVGGETQYF.